This record looks at one T cell receptor beta chain sequence and its context. This sample is part of a study of control samples from healthy donors and cancer patients. Germline loops: CDR1 MNHEY, CDR2 SMNVEV (reference sequence). Germline trimming cut 3 bases from V and 4 bases from J; bases unmatched to any gene: 12. The CDR3 is made up of 18 amino acids. Clones were read by immunoSEQ multiplex PCR, and TCRdb kept only the in-frame ones, dropping some. The sample records about 410,000 clones, approximately 92% being singletons. The sequenced material came from PBMCs. The sequence came from a man aged 35-49 years with head and neck cancer. V is TRBV27 and J is TRBJ2-3; 11 bases map to TRBD2. The CDR3 here is CASSFSASGGSNPDTQYF. For the CDR3, the DNA is TGTGCCAGCAGTTTTTCGGCTAGCGGGGGGAGCAACCCAGATACGCAGTATTTT.